This T cell receptor (beta chain) was captured in a study of cytomegalovirus exposure and HLA in healthy donors. Germline loops: CDR1 SGHRS, CDR2 YFSETQ. The CDR3 is made up of 14 amino acids. V dropped 5 bases and J dropped 2; count of bases not matched to a gene: 6. This clone was seen just once. What it recognizes is unknown. Findings and caveats of the study: Accurate predictions that matched the HLA-A and HLA-B alleles of most subjects were reportedly made from TCR beta sequences.

Researchers ran the PCR with 60 Vbeta and 13 Jbeta primers. This table comes from immunoSEQ multiplex PCR, and its TCRdb copy is limited to in-frame clones, with some not included. The sample shows 200,000 or so clones, 82% of them seen only once. The sample taken for sequencing was PBMCs. The genes are TRBV5-1 and TRBJ2-5, with TRBD1 matching 7 bases. This clonotype was sampled from a boy younger than 10 in good health and CMV-seronegative. The DNA of the CDR3 is TGCGCCAGCAGGGACAGGTGGGGGCAAGAGACCCAGTACTTC. Translation: CASRDRWGQETQYF.